The rows below give T cell receptor beta chains drawn from one sample of a study of T-cell memory formation after mild COVID-19. TCRdb processed the 5' RACE reads anew with MiXCR; each CDR3 protein has one entry. The repertoire holds around 300,000 distinct CDR3 sequences, with approximately 14% as singletons. The sequenced material came from PBMCs or a T cell subset sorted from them (not recorded which). These receptors came from a man younger than 35 who had mild COVID-19 (a few samples of this study predate the infection). Cell type and time point are not known. CDR3s include the opening cysteine and the closing phenylalanine or tryptophan. Fields, in order: clone size, J gene, D gene, CDR3 length, V gene, CDR3 DNA, CDR3 protein. A D gene is named only where the DNA matches it firmly. The size of a clone is reported for some rows only, either as once, few or many, or as a class for expanded clones.

abundance: -
j_gene: TRBJ1-5
d_gene: TRBD1
len: 14
v_gene: TRBV20-1
CDR3nt: TGCAGTGCTAGAGAAGACAGGGGAACTCAGCCCCAGCATTTT
CDR3aa: CSAREDRGTQPQHF

abundance: -
j_gene: TRBJ2-6
d_gene: -
len: 15
v_gene: TRBV7-2
CDR3nt: TGTGCCAGCGGAGCCTCTAGGGCTGGGGCCAACGTCCTGACTTTC
CDR3aa: CASGASRAGANVLTF

abundance: few
j_gene: TRBJ1-6
d_gene: -
len: 15
v_gene: TRBV28
CDR3nt: TGTGCCAGCACCCCCCCCTTTACAAGTGGCTCACCCCTCCACTTT
CDR3aa: CASTPPFTSGSPLHF

abundance: -
j_gene: TRBJ1-5
d_gene: -
len: 14
v_gene: TRBV5-5
CDR3nt: TGTGCCAGCAGCTTGCAGGTGAGCAATCAGCCCCAGCATTTT
CDR3aa: CASSLQVSNQPQHF

abundance: few
j_gene: TRBJ1-6
d_gene: TRBD1
len: 16
v_gene: TRBV5-1
CDR3nt: TGCGCCAGCAGCGCCGGGCCCACAGGGGACGGTTCACCCCTCCACTTT
CDR3aa: CASSAGPTGDGSPLHF

abundance: -
j_gene: TRBJ2-7
d_gene: -
len: 14
v_gene: TRBV20-1
CDR3nt: TGCAGTGCTCGAATCGGGGCAGGGTCCTACGAGCAGTACTTC
CDR3aa: CSARIGAGSYEQYF

abundance: -
j_gene: TRBJ1-1
d_gene: -
len: 16
v_gene: TRBV9
CDR3nt: TGTGCCAGCAGCGTAGCGCATTCCTTTAAGAACACTGAAGCTTTCTTT
CDR3aa: CASSVAHSFKNTEAFF

abundance: -
j_gene: TRBJ2-1
d_gene: TRBD2
len: 14
v_gene: TRBV7-2
CDR3nt: TGTGCCAGCAGCACTAGCGGGGGGCAAAGGGAGCAGTTCTTC
CDR3aa: CASSTSGGQREQFF

abundance: -
j_gene: TRBJ2-5
d_gene: TRBD1
len: 16
v_gene: TRBV7-2
CDR3nt: TGTGCCAGCAGCTTACCGACAGGGGGCAATTTGGAGACCCAGTACTTC
CDR3aa: CASSLPTGGNLETQYF

abundance: few
j_gene: TRBJ2-6
d_gene: -
len: 15
v_gene: TRBV27
CDR3nt: TGTGCCAGCAGCAGATGGACCGGGGAGGCCAACGTCCTGACTTTC
CDR3aa: CASSRWTGEANVLTF

abundance: -
j_gene: TRBJ2-3
d_gene: TRBD1
len: 15
v_gene: TRBV3-1
CDR3nt: TGTGCCAGCAGCCGCGGACAGGGGAGGACAGATACGCAGTATTTT
CDR3aa: CASSRGQGRTDTQYF

abundance: -
j_gene: TRBJ2-7
d_gene: -
len: 17
v_gene: TRBV4-1
CDR3nt: TGCGCCAGCAGCCAAGGATGGGGAGTGGGGAACCCCTACGAGCAGTACTTC
CDR3aa: CASSQGWGVGNPYEQYF

abundance: few
j_gene: TRBJ2-7
d_gene: -
len: 16
v_gene: TRBV9
CDR3nt: TGTGCCAGCAGCGTAGTCTCCAGCGCCAGCTCCTACGAGCAGTACTTC
CDR3aa: CASSVVSSASSYEQYF

abundance: few
j_gene: TRBJ1-1
d_gene: -
len: 13
v_gene: TRBV6-2/TRBV6-3
CDR3nt: TGTGCCAGCAGTATCGACGGAGACACTGAAGCTTTCTTT
CDR3aa: CASSIDGDTEAFF

abundance: -
j_gene: TRBJ1-5
d_gene: TRBD1
len: 13
v_gene: TRBV20-1
CDR3nt: TGCAGTGCGAACAGGGGTGAGGATCAGCCCCAGCATTTT
CDR3aa: CSANRGEDQPQHF

abundance: -
j_gene: TRBJ1-4
d_gene: TRBD1
len: 14
v_gene: TRBV10-3
CDR3nt: TGTGCCATCAGACAGGGGGCGCGGGATGAAAAACTGTTTTTT
CDR3aa: CAIRQGARDEKLFF

abundance: few
j_gene: TRBJ1-2
d_gene: -
len: 15
v_gene: TRBV30
CDR3nt: TGTGCCTGGAGGACCTTTGACCGGGAGTCGTCCGGCTACACCTTC
CDR3aa: CAWRTFDRESSGYTF

abundance: few
j_gene: TRBJ2-3
d_gene: TRBD2
len: 15
v_gene: TRBV7-2
CDR3nt: TGTGCCAGCCGCCTAGCGGGGGTTAGCACAGATACGCAGTATTTT
CDR3aa: CASRLAGVSTDTQYF

abundance: -
j_gene: TRBJ1-6
d_gene: -
len: 14
v_gene: TRBV4-3
CDR3nt: TGCGCCAGCAGCCAAGTCGACCCAAATTCACCCCTCCACTTT
CDR3aa: CASSQVDPNSPLHF

abundance: -
j_gene: TRBJ1-6
d_gene: TRBD1
len: 17
v_gene: TRBV7-9
CDR3nt: TGTGCCAGCAGCTTAGCCCGGACAGGGTCCTATAATTCACCCCTCCACTTT
CDR3aa: CASSLARTGSYNSPLHF

abundance: -
j_gene: TRBJ1-4
d_gene: TRBD1
len: 15
v_gene: TRBV30
CDR3nt: TGTGCCTGGGGGAAAGGGACAGGGTTTAATGAAAAACTGTTTTTT
CDR3aa: CAWGKGTGFNEKLFF

abundance: few
j_gene: TRBJ2-1
d_gene: -
len: 15
v_gene: TRBV10-3
CDR3nt: TGTGCCATCAGGGGGACTGGCAGCTCCTACAATGAGCAGTTCTTC
CDR3aa: CAIRGTGSSYNEQFF

abundance: few
j_gene: TRBJ2-3
d_gene: -
len: 16
v_gene: TRBV29-1
CDR3nt: TGCAGCGTTGAACTGGGAGCGGAGGGGGTCGCAGATACGCAGTATTTT
CDR3aa: CSVELGAEGVADTQYF

abundance: few
j_gene: TRBJ2-1
d_gene: TRBD1
len: 15
v_gene: TRBV30
CDR3nt: TGTGCCTGGATGAGGGGGGACAGGGTGATGTATGAGCAGTTCTTC
CDR3aa: CAWMRGDRVMYEQFF

abundance: few
j_gene: TRBJ2-5
d_gene: TRBD1
len: 13
v_gene: TRBV5-1
CDR3nt: TGCGCCAGCAGCTGGGGGACAGAAGAGACCCAGTACTTC
CDR3aa: CASSWGTEETQYF

abundance: -
j_gene: TRBJ2-1
d_gene: TRBD1
len: 18
v_gene: TRBV5-1
CDR3nt: TGCGCCAGCAGGACCCCCCGGGACAGGGGGCGATCCTACAATGAGCAGTTCTTC
CDR3aa: CASRTPRDRGRSYNEQFF

abundance: few
j_gene: TRBJ2-1
d_gene: TRBD1
len: 18
v_gene: TRBV10-1
CDR3nt: TGCGCCAGCAGTGAGCCATACGAGCCGGGACAGGGGAGCGATGAGCAGTTCTTC
CDR3aa: CASSEPYEPGQGSDEQFF

abundance: few
j_gene: TRBJ2-2
d_gene: -
len: 16
v_gene: TRBV7-3
CDR3nt: TGTGCCAGCAGCTTAAGGGGGCCAACGAACACCGGGGAGCTGTTTTTT
CDR3aa: CASSLRGPTNTGELFF

abundance: -
j_gene: TRBJ1-6
d_gene: TRBD1
len: 18
v_gene: TRBV3-1
CDR3nt: TGTGCCAGCAGCACCCGCGGACAGGGGGCGGGAGGTAATTCACCCCTCCACTTT
CDR3aa: CASSTRGQGAGGNSPLHF

abundance: many
j_gene: TRBJ2-3
d_gene: TRBD2
len: 17
v_gene: TRBV18
CDR3nt: TGTGCCAGCTCACCAAGGACCAGCGGGGGATCCACAGATACGCAGTATTTT
CDR3aa: CASSPRTSGGSTDTQYF

abundance: -
j_gene: TRBJ2-2
d_gene: -
len: 12
v_gene: TRBV14
CDR3nt: TGTGCCAGCAGCCAAGACACGGTGGAGCTGTTTTTT
CDR3aa: CASSQDTVELFF

abundance: many
j_gene: TRBJ2-5
d_gene: -
len: 14
v_gene: TRBV7-8
CDR3nt: TGTGCCAGCAGCTTAGGGGGATCAAAAGAGACCCAGTACTTC
CDR3aa: CASSLGGSKETQYF

abundance: few
j_gene: TRBJ1-5
d_gene: -
len: 12
v_gene: TRBV21-1
CDR3nt: TGTGCCAGCAGCAAAGTCCTACAGCCCCAGCATTTT
CDR3aa: CASSKVLQPQHF

abundance: few
j_gene: TRBJ2-1
d_gene: -
len: 14
v_gene: TRBV9
CDR3nt: TGTGCCAGCAGCGCCGGGACGGTGGGGTATGAGCAGTTCTTC
CDR3aa: CASSAGTVGYEQFF

abundance: once
j_gene: TRBJ1-1
d_gene: -
len: 14
v_gene: TRBV18
CDR3nt: TGTGCCAGCTCAGACAGGCTCGCGAACACTGAAGCTTTCTTT
CDR3aa: CASSDRLANTEAFF

abundance: -
j_gene: TRBJ2-3
d_gene: -
len: 15
v_gene: TRBV9
CDR3nt: TGTGCCAGCAGCGTAGGTCCGGTTGGCACAGATACGCAGTATTTT
CDR3aa: CASSVGPVGTDTQYF

abundance: many
j_gene: TRBJ2-2
d_gene: -
len: 15
v_gene: TRBV28
CDR3nt: TGTGCCAGCAGTTCCCCGGGGGGCAACACCGGGGAGCTGTTTTTT
CDR3aa: CASSSPGGNTGELFF

abundance: -
j_gene: TRBJ2-5
d_gene: TRBD2
len: 16
v_gene: TRBV11-2
CDR3nt: TGTGCCACGTTGTACGGGACTAGCGGGGTCGGGGAGACCCAGTACTTC
CDR3aa: CATLYGTSGVGETQYF

abundance: -
j_gene: TRBJ2-5
d_gene: TRBD2
len: 13
v_gene: TRBV7-2
CDR3nt: TGTGCCAGCAGCTTGGGGGGGTCTTTGACCCAGTACTTC
CDR3aa: CASSLGGSLTQYF

abundance: -
j_gene: TRBJ2-2
d_gene: -
len: 15
v_gene: TRBV4-3
CDR3nt: TGCGCCAGCAGCTCTGGGACAACAATTACCGGGGAGCTGTTTTTT
CDR3aa: CASSSGTTITGELFF

abundance: -
j_gene: TRBJ2-5
d_gene: -
len: 17
v_gene: TRBV10-3
CDR3nt: TGTGCCATCAGTGAGTCGGATCAGGGGAAGAAGGAAGAGACCCAGTACTTC
CDR3aa: CAISESDQGKKEETQYF

abundance: -
j_gene: TRBJ2-1
d_gene: TRBD2
len: 15
v_gene: TRBV11-2
CDR3nt: TGTGCCAGCAGCGGGACTAGCGGGAGGCACAATGAGCAGTTCTTC
CDR3aa: CASSGTSGRHNEQFF

abundance: -
j_gene: TRBJ2-5
d_gene: TRBD2
len: 15
v_gene: TRBV5-5
CDR3nt: TGTGCCAGCAGCTCCTTCGGGGGGGCGGAAGAGACCCAGTACTTC
CDR3aa: CASSSFGGAEETQYF

abundance: -
j_gene: TRBJ2-3
d_gene: TRBD1
len: 13
v_gene: TRBV20-1
CDR3nt: TGCAGTGCCGAGGGGGCGTCGGCAGATACGCAGTATTTT
CDR3aa: CSAEGASADTQYF

abundance: once
j_gene: TRBJ2-7
d_gene: TRBD1
len: 13
v_gene: TRBV10-3
CDR3nt: TGTGCCATCAGTGAATCGGGACAGAGTGAGCAGTACTTC
CDR3aa: CAISESGQSEQYF

abundance: -
j_gene: TRBJ1-1
d_gene: TRBD1
len: 14
v_gene: TRBV5-5
CDR3nt: TGTGCCAGCAGCCGCCCCCAGGGGGGCACTGAAGCTTTCTTT
CDR3aa: CASSRPQGGTEAFF

abundance: few
j_gene: TRBJ1-1
d_gene: -
len: 15
v_gene: TRBV6-6
CDR3nt: TGTGCCAGCAGTTACTTGAAGGGAGTGATCACTGAAGCTTTCTTT
CDR3aa: CASSYLKGVITEAFF

abundance: many
j_gene: TRBJ2-1
d_gene: TRBD1
len: 15
v_gene: TRBV5-1
CDR3nt: TGCGCCAGCAGCTTGGTAAGACAGGGGGCTGGTGAGCAGTTCTTC
CDR3aa: CASSLVRQGAGEQFF

abundance: -
j_gene: TRBJ2-5
d_gene: TRBD1
len: 14
v_gene: TRBV5-1
CDR3nt: TGCGCCAGCAGACAAGCAGGGGGCGCGGAGACCCAGTACTTC
CDR3aa: CASRQAGGAETQYF

abundance: few
j_gene: TRBJ2-7
d_gene: TRBD1
len: 14
v_gene: TRBV7-2
CDR3nt: TGTGCCAGCAGGCGTTCCCGGGACAGGGCCGAGCAGTACTTC
CDR3aa: CASRRSRDRAEQYF

abundance: -
j_gene: TRBJ2-5
d_gene: -
len: 12
v_gene: TRBV12-3/TRBV12-4
CDR3nt: TGTGCCAGCAGCAACTATGCCGAGACCCAGTACTTC
CDR3aa: CASSNYAETQYF

abundance: -
j_gene: TRBJ1-4
d_gene: TRBD1
len: 17
v_gene: TRBV4-2
CDR3nt: TGTGCCAGCAGCCCATTACCGAGAGGGGGCCTCAATGAAAAACTGTTTTTT
CDR3aa: CASSPLPRGGLNEKLFF

abundance: -
j_gene: TRBJ2-1
d_gene: TRBD2
len: 13
v_gene: TRBV20-1
CDR3nt: TGCAGTGCCCTCGGGGGGGTTTCCGATGAGCAGTTCTTC
CDR3aa: CSALGGVSDEQFF